These 32 T cell receptor beta chains originate from one sample sequenced in a study of blood T cell repertoires in COVID-19. Using immunoSEQ multiplex PCR, the repertoire was profiled, and TCRdb retains in-frame clones only, with some absent. The sample holds 250,000 to 300,000 clones; approximately 85% are singletons and the top ten take approximately 1.9%. The material sequenced was PBMCs or T cells enriched from blood (not recorded which). The receptors stem from a woman aged 45 to 65 who had recovered from COVID-19.

This chain links TRBV11-2 with TRBJ1-5; D is undetermined. V was pared by 5 bases and J by 0 bases, with 14 bases between. There are 16 residues in the CDR3. Germline V gene lookup returns CDR1 SGHAT and CDR2 FQNNGV. CDR3: CASSKDPGRSNQPQHF. Here the CDR3 DNA reads TGTGCCAGCAGCAAAGACCCAGGCCGTAGCAATCAGCCCCAGCATTTT.

This clone came up once. The chain recombines TRBV5-5 with TRBJ1-4; possibly TRBD1 for D (6 bases). The V end lost 6 bases, the J end lost 4 bases, and 16 bases lay between the germline ends. Looked up from germline, CDR1 is SGHKS and CDR2 is YYEKEE (reference sequence). The CDR3 consists of 15 residues. CDR3 in DNA: TGTGCCAGCAACCGGGGGGGACAAGATAATGAAAAACTGTTTTTT. This sequence encodes CASNRGGQDNEKLFF.

The V call is TRBV6-7, the J call TRBJ2-5; 12 bases are a match to TRBD2. TRBV6-7 is recorded as an ORF, its role being uncertain. Trimming cost V 8 bases and J 2 bases; bases outside gene matches: 12. This CDR3 spans 17 amino acids. CDR3 DNA sequence: TGTGCCAGCGACCCGCAGGAGACTAGCGGGAGACAAGAGACCCAGTACTTC. This encodes CASDPQETSGRQETQYF.

This clone was recorded only once. J is TRBJ2-7 and V is TRBV7-8; 9 positions match TRBD1. V lost 5 bases and J lost 2; bases outside the gene matches: 7. This CDR3 comprises 15 residues. Germline values: CDR1 SGHVS, CDR2 FQNEAQ. The DNA for the CDR3 is TGTGCCAGCAGCCTAACGGGACAGGGAGCCTACGAGCAGTACTTC. It specifies CASSLTGQGAYEQYF. Full variable domain (outside the CDR3, taken from reference TRBV7-8 and TRBJ2-7): GAGVSQSPRYKVAKRGQDVALRCDPISGHVSLFWYQQALGQGPEFLTYFQNEAQLDKSGLPSDRFFAERPEGSVSTLKIQRTQQEDSAVYLCASSLTGQGAYEQYFGPGTRLTVT.

The DNA for the CDR3 is TGCAGCGCCGTTTCGTCTGGAAACACCATATATTTT. Its protein product is CSAVSSGNTIYF. The rearrangement uses TRBV29-1 and TRBJ1-3, with D uncertain. From germline, CDR1 is SQVTM and CDR2 ANQGSEA. The V end lost 7 bases, the J end lost 1 base, and 8 bases lay between the germline ends. The CDR3 is 12 residues long.

CDR3 DNA sequence: TGTGCCAGCAGCTTGAGGGTGGCGGGAGACTCCTACGAGCAGTACTTC. Protein product: CASSLRVAGDSYEQYF. This chain uses TRBV5-6 with TRBJ2-7; 7 nucleotides agree with TRBD2. The CDR3 is 16 residues long. Germline lookup yields CDR1 SGHDT and CDR2 YYEEEE. The V and J ends lost 1 base and 0 bases, in that order; junction bases with no gene match: 7.

V gene TRBV12-3 or TRBV12-4 combines with J gene TRBJ2-3, with TRBD2 as a possible D gene (6 bases). With 2 bases removed from V and 4 bases from J, the gap between germline ends came to 7 bases. The CDR3 loop spans 13 amino acids. In nucleotides, the CDR3 is TGTGCCAGCAGTTTACGGGAGCCAGATACGCAGTATTTT. It is translated as CASSLREPDTQYF.

There are many counts of this clone. In DNA form, the CDR3 reads TGTGCCAGCAGCCAAGGTGCTAGCGACTACAATGAGCAGTTCTTC. This translates into CASSQGASDYNEQFF. The gene calls are TRBV4-2 and TRBJ2-1; D is possibly TRBD2 (6 bases). The CDR3 extends over 15 amino acids. V lost 1 base to trimming and J lost 3 bases, with 10 bases between them. Germline V gene sequence: CDR1 LGHNA, CDR2 YNFKEQ.

The genes are TRBV28 and TRBJ1-5, with D perhaps TRBD1 (5 bases). CDR1 is MDHEN, CDR2 SYDVKM, per germline. The CDR3 is 15 amino acids. V lost 3 bases and J lost 3, with 12 bases in between. The CDR3 DNA reads as TGTGCCAGCAGTTTTATAGGGGCCGACAATCAGCCCCAGCATTTT. As protein: CASSFIGADNQPQHF.

This chain links TRBV7-9 with TRBJ1-1; D possibly corresponds to TRBD1 (5 bases). From germline, CDR1 is SEHNR and CDR2 FQNEAQ (reference sequence). V was shortened by 5 bases and J by 1 base, with 11 bases between the two germline ends. The CDR3 has 14 residues. CDR3 loop: CASSPRTQNTEAFF. CDR3 DNA: TGTGCCAGCAGCCCCCGGACACAGAACACTGAAGCTTTCTTT.

This chain uses TRBV1 with TRBJ1-5; the D call in the table, TRBD1, was not verified against the DNA. TRBV1 is flagged as a pseudogene. This CDR3 contains 16 residues. CDR3 sequence (DNA): TGCACCAGCAGCCAAGACCGGCAGGGGGCAAATCAGCCCCAGCATTTT. Amino acid sequence: CTSSQDRQGANQPQHF.

The chain employs TRBV7-8 and TRBJ2-1, with D perhaps TRBD2 (5 bases). Germline loops: CDR1 SGHVS, CDR2 FQNEAQ. There are 16 residues in the CDR3. The V and J ends lost 5 bases and 0 bases respectively, with 14 bases between them. CDR3 in amino acids: CASSPLLAGSYNEQFF. In nucleotides, the CDR3 is TGTGCCAGCAGCCCCCTTCTAGCAGGCTCCTACAATGAGCAGTTCTTC. Using reference TRBV7-8 and TRBJ2-1 for the parts outside the CDR3, the full variable domain is GAGVSQSPRYKVAKRGQDVALRCDPISGHVSLFWYQQALGQGPEFLTYFQNEAQLDKSGLPSDRFFAERPEGSVSTLKIQRTQQEDSAVYLCASSPLLAGSYNEQFFGPGTRLTVL.

This chain connects TRBV15 to TRBJ2-1; TRBD1 aligns across 10 bases. Germline-derived CDR1 and CDR2 are LNHNV and YYDKDF (reference sequence). CDR3 length equals 16 residues. The trim removed 1 base at V and 5 bases at J, leaving 5 bases unmatched. CDR3 sequence reads: CATSRAGTGEDNEQFF. The CDR3 nucleotides are TGTGCCACCAGCAGAGCCGGGACAGGGGAGGACAATGAGCAGTTCTTC. The whole variable domain, remainder taken from reference TRBV15 and TRBJ2-1, is DAMVIQNPRYQVTQFGKPVTLSCSQTLNHNVMYWYQQKSSQAPKLLFHYYDKDFNNEADTPDNFQSRRPNTSFCFLDIRSPGLGDTAMYLCATSRAGTGEDNEQFFGPGTRLTVL.

The chain joins TRBV2 to TRBJ2-2, with 8 nucleotides matching TRBD1. The trim removed 10 bases at V and 6 bases at J, leaving 7 bases unmatched. The length of the CDR3 is 13 residues. CDR1 is SNHLY and CDR2 is FYNNEI in the germline V gene. CDR3 sequence reads: CATQEQGAGELFF. In DNA, the CDR3 is TGTGCCACCCAAGAACAGGGGGCCGGGGAGCTGTTTTTT.

The chain uses TRBV6-5 and TRBJ2-1, with 7 bases that match TRBD2. After removal of 7 bases from V and 1 base from J, the junction contained 4 bases not matched to a gene. CDR1 is MNHEY and CDR2 is SVGAGI in the germline V gene. The CDR3 runs 14 residues. DNA for the CDR3: TGTGCCAGCAAAACGGGACTATCCTACAATGAGCAGTTCTTC. Translation: CASKTGLSYNEQFF.

The J gene is TRBJ2-7, the V gene TRBV19, with D tentatively TRBD1 (5 bases). Germline values: CDR1 LNHDA, CDR2 SQIVND (reference sequence). V gave up 1 base and J gave up 6 bases, with 16 bases separating them. This CDR3 region has 15 residues. The CDR3 DNA reads TGTGCCAGTAGTATAGGGACACCGCTGTTCATCGAGCAGTACTTC. This gives the protein CASSIGTPLFIEQYF.

The V call is TRBV27, the J call TRBJ2-5; possible D gene TRBD2, 5 bases. Germline loops: CDR1 MNHEY, CDR2 SMNVEV (reference sequence). This CDR3 has 15 residues. Deletions cut 3 bases from V and 5 bases from J, with 16 bases between. The CDR3 DNA reads TGTGCCAGCAGTTTTTTGAGTGGAGGCCTGGAGACCCAGTACTTC. This sequence encodes CASSFLSGGLETQYF.

The chain links TRBV27 to TRBJ2-2, with TRBD2 matching over 7 bases. Germline assignment: CDR1 MNHEY and CDR2 SMNVEV (reference sequence). The trim removed 3 bases at V and 4 bases at J, leaving 5 bases unmatched. The CDR3 has 15 residues. CDR3 coding DNA: TGTGCCAGCAGTTTCTCAGTAGCGGGCACCGGGGAGCTGTTTTTT. This translates into CASSFSVAGTGELFF.

The chain recombines TRBV2 with TRBJ2-7; D call uncertain. Trimming shortened V by 6 bases and J by 4 bases, and 16 bases separated the two germline ends. The germline V gene encodes CDR1 SNHLY and CDR2 FYNNEI. The CDR3 length is 14 residues. The CDR3 sequence: CASRSLPVPYEQYF. The DNA for the CDR3 is TGTGCCAGCAGGTCCCTCCCCGTTCCTTACGAGCAGTACTTC.

The CDR3 loop is CASSLQGINQPQHF. The CDR3 region has the DNA TGTGCCAGCAGCTTACAGGGCATCAATCAGCCCCAGCATTTT. The V call is TRBV3-1 (or the pseudogene TRBV3-2), the J call TRBJ1-5; D is perhaps TRBD1 (6 bases). V was shortened by 5 bases and J by 3 bases, with 11 bases between the two germline ends. Germline loops: CDR1 LGHDT, CDR2 YNNKEL (reference sequence). CDR3 length: 14 residues.

This clone was detected only once. The V call is TRBV28, the J call TRBJ2-2; TRBD1 aligns across 11 bases. Germline V gene lookup returns CDR1 MDHEN and CDR2 SYDVKM. J was trimmed by 6 bases and V by 2 bases; bases with no gene match: 8. The CDR3 contains 17 residues. CDR3 in DNA: TGTGCCAGCAGTTTAAGTTTCGTGGGACAGGGGGCCGGGGAGCTGTTTTTT. It codes for CASSLSFVGQGAGELFF.

The J gene is TRBJ1-5, the V gene TRBV29-1, with TRBD1 matching 7 bases. The CDR3 runs 14 residues. CDR1 and CDR2 (germline): SQVTM, ANQGSEA. Trimming cost V 3 bases and J 4 bases; bases outside gene matches: 6. This CDR3 is CSVEWAGGNQPQHF. CDR3 DNA: TGCAGCGTTGAGTGGGCAGGGGGGAATCAGCCCCAGCATTTT.

V and J are TRBV2 and TRBJ1-2, with 9 bases aligning to TRBD1. The CDR3 has 13 amino acids. After removal of 1 base from V and 10 bases from J, the junction contained 4 bases not matched to a gene. Germline V gene data show CDR1 as SNHLY and CDR2 as FYNNEI. The CDR3 loop reads CASSEVTGGDYTF. In DNA form, the CDR3 reads TGTGCCAGCAGTGAAGTTACAGGGGGCGACTACACCTTC.

V is TRBV6-5 and J is TRBJ2-1; D gene unclear. Germline CDR1 and CDR2: MNHEY and SVGAGI. This CDR3 is 15 amino acids long. Trimming pared 5 bases from V and 7 bases from J, leaving 18 bases between. The CDR3 loop reads CASSPPNRQANEQFF. For the CDR3, the DNA is TGTGCCAGCAGTCCACCCAACCGTCAAGCTAATGAGCAGTTCTTC.

The chain recombines TRBV2 with TRBJ2-3; the match to TRBD2 covers 11 bases. V dropped 5 bases and J dropped 0; count of bases not matched to a gene: 13. Per germline, CDR1 SNHLY and CDR2 FYNNEI. The CDR3 totals 19 residues. The CDR3 coding sequence is TGTGCCAGCAGTCACGACCCGACTAGCGGGGTTACTAGCACAGATACGCAGTATTTT. It yields the protein CASSHDPTSGVTSTDTQYF.

The chain carries TRBV5-1 and TRBJ2-7; weak D call: TRBD2 (5 bases). V shed 0 bases and J shed 3 bases, with 16 bases lying between them. Per the germline V gene, CDR1 is SGHRS and CDR2 is YFSETQ. The CDR3 runs to 16 residues. The CDR3 here is CASSLESGFTLYEQYF. The CDR3 bases are TGCGCCAGCAGCTTGGAATCGGGGTTTACCCTCTACGAGCAGTACTTC. The complete variable domain, with remaining parts taken from reference TRBV5-1 and TRBJ2-7, reads KAGVTQTPRYLIKTRGQQVTLSCSPISGHRSVSWYQQTPGQGLQFLFEYFSETQRNKGNFPGRFSGRQFSNSRSEMNVSTLELGDSALYLCASSLESGFTLYEQYFGPGTRLTVT.

The chain links TRBV4-2 to TRBJ2-1; the D is unclear. Per germline, CDR1 LGHNA and CDR2 YNFKEQ. The CDR3 runs to 13 residues. V lost 1 base and J 7 bases, leaving 8 bases between the germline ends. This chain's CDR3 is CASSQGARNEQFF. In DNA form, the CDR3 reads TGTGCCAGCAGCCAAGGAGCTAGGAATGAGCAGTTCTTC.

V and J are TRBV25-1 and TRBJ1-1; D possibly corresponds to TRBD1 (5 bases). The CDR3 is made up of 13 amino acids. Per the germline V gene, CDR1 is MGHDK and CDR2 is SYGVNS. V lost 2 bases to trimming and J lost 5 bases, with 9 bases between them. CDR3 DNA sequence: TGTGCCAGCAGTGAACTGGGGGGGACTGAAGCTTTCTTT. Translated, it gives CASSELGGTEAFF. The full variable domain, with the rest looked up from reference TRBV25-1 and TRBJ1-1, is EADIYQTPRYLVIGTGKKITLECSQTMGHDKMYWYQQDPGMELHLIHYSYGVNSTEKGDLSSESTVSRIRTEHFPLTLESARPSHTSQYLCASSELGGTEAFFGQGTRLTVV.

The genes are TRBV5-6 and TRBJ1-2; D ambiguous. Germline V lookup: CDR1 SGHDT, CDR2 YYEEEE. With 4 bases removed from V and 4 bases from J, the gap between germline ends came to 14 bases. This CDR3 comprises 14 residues. This CDR3 is CASSLRRYSYGYTF. CDR3 DNA: TGTGCCAGCAGCCTACGGAGGTACAGCTATGGCTACACCTTC. The full variable domain, rest sourced from reference TRBV5-6 and TRBJ1-2, is DAGVTQSPTHLIKTRGQQVTLRCSPKSGHDTVSWYQQALGQGPQFIFQYYEEEERQRGNFPDRFSGHQFPNYSSELNVNALLLGDSALYLCASSLRRYSYGYTFGSGTRLTVV.

CDR3 nucleotide sequence: TGTGCCAGCAGCCAAGATGCGGCTTCCCTATCCCAGTACTTC. Protein sequence: CASSQDAASLSQYF. This chain links TRBV3-1 (or the pseudogene TRBV3-2) with TRBJ2-5; D gene unclear. Germline CDR1 is LGHDT and CDR2 is YNNKEL (reference sequence). V gave up 0 bases and J gave up 9 bases, with 14 bases separating them. The CDR3 sequence is 14 residues long.

As DNA, the CDR3 is TGTGCCAGCAGTGAACGGGGACAGCGCACAGATACGCAGTATTTT. As protein: CASSERGQRTDTQYF. The V gene is TRBV6-1, the J gene TRBJ2-3; TRBD1 matches 7 bases. With 2 bases clipped from V and 1 base from J, the junction kept 3 bases outside the gene matches. Germline assignment: CDR1 MNHNS and CDR2 SASEGT. The CDR3 sequence is 15 residues long.

The chain is built from TRBV28 and TRBJ1-5; 8 positions agree with TRBD1. Germline V gene data show CDR1 as MDHEN and CDR2 as SYDVKM. V shed 4 bases, J shed 5 bases, and the junction held 10 bases outside the gene matches. The CDR3 consists of 16 residues. This chain's CDR3 is CASSSTQGVAYQPQHF. Written as DNA, the CDR3 is TGTGCCAGCAGTTCAACACAGGGGGTCGCCTATCAGCCCCAGCATTTT. The variable domain in full, with the rest retrieved from reference TRBV28 and TRBJ1-5, is DVKVTQSSRYLVKRTGEKVFLECVQDMDHENMFWYRQDPGLGLRLIYFSYDVKMKEKGDIPEGYSVSREKKERFSLILESASTNQTSMYLCASSSTQGVAYQPQHFGDGTRLSIL.